The TCR beta chain under discussion was sequenced for a study of blood T cells in healthy people across ages (dated by TCRdb to the mid-2010s). Regarding the study in general: In model experiments, roughly one uniquely barcoded TCR beta cDNA molecule per two T cells was captured by template switching. Age-related changes in TCR beta repertoire diversity were measured in the study by deep sequencing normalized with unique cDNA molecular identifiers. The donors were divided into four age groups: young (average about 15 years), middle-aged (about 40), aged (approximately 62) and long-lived (approximately 74). Donors of different ages were randomly distributed across sequencing lanes to avoid experimental bias. The study analyzed two additional independent replicas of 1 million unique cDNA reads from the same blood draw for two donors, one aged 18 to 29 and one aged 80 or older. The paper as a whole reports these results and caveats: There was a strong correlation between observed TCR beta diversity and the percentage of naive T cells measured by flow cytometry. Estimates of total diversity from one million sequenced T cells were regarded as lower bounds and underestimates. Compared with the aged group, the long-lived group had more naive CD4+ T cells, fewer expanded clones and increased TCR diversity, suggesting age selection. Observed TCR beta diversity per million T cells fell roughly linearly with age, and a significant reduction was already apparent by age around 44. The CMV infection status of donors was not known, potentially confounding age-related changes in expanded clonotypes. Since profiling was done on bulk unsorted PBMCs, naive and antigen-experienced compartments could not be conclusively compared.

This clonotype was observed at least ten times. What this receptor recognizes is not known. Per-base qualities were not stored, and no clone one base away is much larger. Library creation used 5' RACE. This sample was sequenced with an Illumina HiSeq 2500. A second PCR of about 6 to 11 cycles was performed with a sample-barcoded 5' primer and a J-beta primer mix. A unique molecular identifier was introduced onto each TCR beta cDNA molecule by a template-switch 5' adaptor carrying 12 random nucleotides. At least 2.5 million CDR3-containing paired-end reads were obtained from each sample. First-strand cDNA was synthesized from all RNA with the Mint cDNA synthesis kit, primed by a TRBC-specific oligonucleotide. Following uracil-DNA glycosylase treatment, all cDNA underwent a first 18-cycle PCR with the universal primers M1SS and BC2_uni_R. Processing in the source paper ran as follows. For normalization, 1 million high-quality reads were randomly selected from each sample, with every read carrying a distinct molecular identifier. Reads sharing molecular identifiers were discarded rather than binned into consensus sequences. MiTCR, run with a Q25 quality threshold and the strictest error-elimination algorithm, handled CDR3 identification, clonotype clustering and error correction. Lower-bound total TCR beta diversity was estimated with a nonparametric unseen species model using Euler transformation. Through fastp at Q25 and MiXCR, TCRdb rebuilt clones from the public reads, retaining in-frame beta chains. Every distinct CDR3 protein forms one entry, paired with its most common genes and DNA. The V and J calls were determined by TCRdb, not by the authors. The sample table holds approximately 1.5 million distinct CDR3 sequences, of which roughly 32% were seen once. Around 11% of the sample belongs to the ten largest clones.

For this chain, trimming is 2 bases at the V end and 7 bases at the J end, and the number of junction bases without a gene match is 10. The germline V gene (reference sequence) supplies CDR1 DFQATT and CDR2 SNEGSKA. Inclusive of the bounding cysteine and phenylalanine, the CDR3 is 15 residues long. CDR3 DNA only is kept here, 45 bases in frame from base 1. The donors were about 40 Caucasian individuals from Russia, aged roughly 6 to 100 years, who were systemically healthy. Each donor gave ten milliliters of peripheral blood, drawn into EDTA-treated Vacutainer tubes. PBMCs were isolated by Ficoll-Paque density-gradient centrifugation, with at least 6 million obtained per sample. Total RNA, at least 6 micrograms per sample, was extracted from PBMCs with Trizol reagent. For every donor, an aliquot of PBMCs went through flow cytometry to measure the percentages of naive CD45RAhigh/CD27high T cells.

The sequencing sample was made of blood. The chain is assembled from TRBV20-1 and TRBJ2-1; the junction holds 8 bases that match TRBD2. The clonotype originates from a woman aged 30 to 39 in good health. The CDR3 protein: CSARPFSGAINEQFF. The DNA sequence is given as TGCAGTGCTAGACCCTTTAGCGGGGCTATTAATGAGCAGTTCTTC.